This T cell receptor (beta chain) was sequenced for a study of blood T cell repertoires in COVID-19 (dated by TCRdb to 2018 to 2021). For the wider study: Samples covering the acute and convalescent phases of COVID-19 were provided by collaborators in the United States, Italy and Spain. The dataset comprised deeply sampled blood TCRbeta repertoires from subjects exposed to, actively infected with, or recovered from COVID-19. Samples were obtained from the ongoing ImmuneRACE study (first 160 participants) and from roughly 1,300 subjects provided by 6 global collaborators. The repertoires were made available in a free public database intended to serve as a resource for research on the immune response to SARS-CoV-2. The material from the prospective study consisted of cDNA or gDNA derived from T cells, B-cell-depleted T cells, or PBMCs. Where available, HLA class I and class II types were taken from metadata supplied by the sample provider and were not determined by assay-based typing. A de-identified subject ID, COVID-19 status, age in years and sex were almost always included in the sample metadata. The research as a whole found: The quantity of clinical and demographic metadata differed by source and by participant and was supplied without curation.

TCRbeta CDR3 regions were amplified from genomic DNA using the immunoSEQ Assay, a bias-controlled multiplex PCR. The source study handled its data this way. Within the assay, amplification of reference gene primers was used to estimate how many nucleated cells each sample contained. Sequence reads were collapsed and filtered to measure the absolute abundance of every unique TCRbeta CDR3 rearrangement. Productive Simpson clonality was computed per sample as the square root of Simpson's diversity index over productive rearrangements. The clones in this table, taken by TCRdb from immuneACCESS, are in-frame only. Not every clone is retained; where verified, under half of the shortfall comes from an unresolved V gene, and the cause of the rest is unknown. V and J calls and clone size follow that table, whereas D and trimming were derived from the DNA. The sample has roughly 68,000 clones on record, 80% to 90% of them singletons. About 5% of the sample is held by the ten biggest clonotypes.

Each collaborating institution followed its own protocols to collect whole blood in K2EDTA tubes. For TCRbeta analysis, collaborator samples were shipped as frozen whole blood, as isolated PBMCs, or as DNA extracted from either sample type. The CDR3 measures 15 amino acids from cysteine to phenylalanine. This entry keeps only the CDR3 DNA: 45 bases, framed from base 1. The V and J ends are trimmed by 6 bases and 6 bases, leaving 18 bases between them. CDR1 and CDR2 are drawn from the germline V gene: SNHLY, FYNNEI. A remark on this clone: Its antigen is still unknown. Qualities for individual bases were not recorded, and no much larger clone is one base off.

This receptor was taken from a human donor in a cohort sampled during active COVID-19. Sequencing was done on a sample of peripheral blood. The chain employs TRBV2 and TRBJ1-5; tentative D gene TRBD1, with 6 bases matching. Here the CDR3 is given as CASRADRQRSQPQHF. The nucleotide sequence is TGTGCCAGCAGAGCTGACAGGCAAAGGAGTCAGCCCCAGCATTTT.